The T cell receptor (beta chain) under discussion was sequenced for a study of CD8+ T cells in alopecia areata. Study outcomes and limitations: Patients shared TCRs less clearly than mice did, possibly for HLA-related reasons.

Lesional scalp punch biopsies and peripheral blood came from alopecia areata patients. To note about this clone: Its target is not known.

The authors extracted RNA and reverse transcribed it into cDNA as the sequencing template. Method: immunoSEQ multiplex PCR; TCRdb's copy keeps in-frame clones and lacks some. This sample has about 110,000 clones, with under 60% found just once. The CDR3 length is 14 residues. Germline CDR1 MNHEY, CDR2 SVGAGI. Between the trimmed V and J ends, which lost 8 bases and 7 bases, there was a span of 18 bases. Sequenced input: NKG2D-low CD8+ T cells sorted from blood. The chain carries TRBV6-5 and TRBJ2-1, with D possibly TRBD2 on 6 matching bases. The sequence derives from a human donor with alopecia areata. CDR3 DNA sequence: TGTGCCAGCCGCCCCGGGGGTCCTGGGAATGAGCAGTTCTTC. Its protein product is CASRPGGPGNEQFF.